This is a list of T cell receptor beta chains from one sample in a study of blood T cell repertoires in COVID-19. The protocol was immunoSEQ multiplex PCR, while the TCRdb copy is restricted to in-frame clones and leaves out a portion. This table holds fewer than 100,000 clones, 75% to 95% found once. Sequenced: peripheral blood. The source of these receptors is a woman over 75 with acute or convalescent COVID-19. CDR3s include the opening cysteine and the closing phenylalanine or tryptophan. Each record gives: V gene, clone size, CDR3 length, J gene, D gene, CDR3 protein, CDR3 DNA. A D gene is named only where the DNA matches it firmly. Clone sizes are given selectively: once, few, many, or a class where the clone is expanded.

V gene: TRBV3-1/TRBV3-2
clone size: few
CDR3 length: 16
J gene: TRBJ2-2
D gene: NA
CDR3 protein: CASSPEGGTLSGELFF
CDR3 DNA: TGTGCCAGCAGCCCAGAGGGTGGGACACTCTCCGGGGAGCTGTTTTTT

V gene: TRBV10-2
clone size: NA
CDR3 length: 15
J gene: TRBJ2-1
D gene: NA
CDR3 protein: CASSDILASDNEQFF
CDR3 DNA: TGCGCCAGCAGTGATATTCTAGCATCAGACAATGAGCAGTTCTTC

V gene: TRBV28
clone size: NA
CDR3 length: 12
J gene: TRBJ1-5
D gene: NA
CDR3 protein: CASRGGHQPQHF
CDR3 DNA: TGTGCCAGCAGGGGGGGGCATCAGCCCCAGCATTTT

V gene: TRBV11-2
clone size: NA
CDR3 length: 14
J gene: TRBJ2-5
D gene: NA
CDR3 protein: CASSLDRGQETQYF
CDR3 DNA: TGTGCCAGCAGCTTAGATCGGGGGCAAGAGACCCAGTACTTC

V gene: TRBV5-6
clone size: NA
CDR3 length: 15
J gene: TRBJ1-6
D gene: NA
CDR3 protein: CASSLDGWHNSPLHF
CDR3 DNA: TGTGCCAGCAGCTTGGACGGGTGGCATAATTCACCCCTCCACTTT

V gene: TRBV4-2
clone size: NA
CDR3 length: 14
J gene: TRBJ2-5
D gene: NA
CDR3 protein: CASSQVRGQETQYF
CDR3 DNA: TGTGCCAGCAGCCAAGTGCGGGGTCAAGAGACCCAGTACTTC

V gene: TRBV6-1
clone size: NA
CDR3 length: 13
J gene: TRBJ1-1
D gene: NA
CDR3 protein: CASSESSLTEAFF
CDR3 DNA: TGTGCCAGCAGTGAAAGTTCACTGACTGAAGCTTTCTTT

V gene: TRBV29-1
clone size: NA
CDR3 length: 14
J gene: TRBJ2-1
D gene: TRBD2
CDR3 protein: CSAAGLAGYNEQFF
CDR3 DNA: TGCAGCGCCGCCGGACTAGCGGGCTACAATGAGCAGTTCTTC

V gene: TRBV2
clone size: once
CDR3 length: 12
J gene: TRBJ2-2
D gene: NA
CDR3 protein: CASSQWESELFF
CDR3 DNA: TGTGCCAGCAGCCAGTGGGAGAGTGAGCTGTTTTTT

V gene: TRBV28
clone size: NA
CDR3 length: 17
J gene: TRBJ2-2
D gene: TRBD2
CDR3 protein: CASSLLQGGEVAGELFF
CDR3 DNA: TGTGCCAGCAGTTTATTGCAGGGAGGGGAGGTGGCCGGGGAGCTGTTTTTT

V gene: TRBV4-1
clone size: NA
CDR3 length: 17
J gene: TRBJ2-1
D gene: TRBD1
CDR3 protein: CASSQAWGQGAYNEQFF
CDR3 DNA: TGCGCCAGCAGCCAAGCCTGGGGACAGGGGGCCTACAATGAGCAGTTCTTC

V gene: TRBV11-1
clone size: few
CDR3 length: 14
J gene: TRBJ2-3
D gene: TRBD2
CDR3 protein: CASSLSSGGSKQYF
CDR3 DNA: TGTGCCAGCAGCTTATCCAGCGGGGGGTCAAAGCAGTATTTT

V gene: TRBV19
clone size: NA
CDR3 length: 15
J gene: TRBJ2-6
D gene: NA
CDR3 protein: CASSIGLSGANVLTF
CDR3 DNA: TGTGCCAGTAGTATCGGTCTCTCTGGGGCCAACGTCCTGACTTTC

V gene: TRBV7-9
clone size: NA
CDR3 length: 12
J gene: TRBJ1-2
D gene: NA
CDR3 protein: CASSEDSYGYTF
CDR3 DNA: TGTGCCAGCAGCGAGGACAGCTATGGCTACACCTTC

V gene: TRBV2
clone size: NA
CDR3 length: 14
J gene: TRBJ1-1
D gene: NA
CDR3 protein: CASSDGQRNTEAFF
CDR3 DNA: TGTGCCAGCAGTGATGGACAGCGGAACACTGAAGCTTTCTTT

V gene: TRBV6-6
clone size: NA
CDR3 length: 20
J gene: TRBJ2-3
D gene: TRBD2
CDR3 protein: CASSRLTGTSGGLTQDTQYF
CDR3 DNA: TGTGCCAGCAGCCGACTAACGGGGACTAGCGGGGGGTTAACCCAAGATACGCAGTATTTT

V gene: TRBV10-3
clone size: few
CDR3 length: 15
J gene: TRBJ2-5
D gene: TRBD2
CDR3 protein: CAISEGLAGGETQYF
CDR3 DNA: TGTGCCATCAGTGAGGGGCTAGCGGGAGGGGAGACCCAGTACTTC

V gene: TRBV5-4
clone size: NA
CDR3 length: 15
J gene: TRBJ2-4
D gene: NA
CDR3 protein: CASSLGSGKENIQYF
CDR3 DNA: TGTGCCAGCAGCTTGGGATCCGGGAAGGAAAACATTCAGTACTTC

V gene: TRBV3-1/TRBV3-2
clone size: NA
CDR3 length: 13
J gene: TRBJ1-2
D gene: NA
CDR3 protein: CASSPRGGDGYTF
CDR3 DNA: TGTGCCAGCAGCCCCCGGGGGGGGGATGGCTACACCTTC

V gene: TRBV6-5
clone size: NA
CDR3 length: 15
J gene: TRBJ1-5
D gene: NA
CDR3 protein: CASRSTAYSNQPQHF
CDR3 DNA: TGTGCCAGCAGAAGTACAGCTTATAGCAATCAGCCCCAGCATTTT

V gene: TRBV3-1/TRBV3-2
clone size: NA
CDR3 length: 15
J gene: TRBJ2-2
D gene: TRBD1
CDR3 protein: CASSRGQGNTGELFF
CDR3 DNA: TGTGCCAGCAGCCGAGGACAGGGTAACACCGGGGAGCTGTTTTTT

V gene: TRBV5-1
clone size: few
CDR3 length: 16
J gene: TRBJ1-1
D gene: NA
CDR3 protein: CASKGETLGRNTEAFF
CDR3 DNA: TGCGCCAGCAAGGGGGAAACACTGGGGAGGAACACTGAAGCTTTCTTT

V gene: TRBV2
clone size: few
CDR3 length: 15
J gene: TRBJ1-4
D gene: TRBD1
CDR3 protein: CASSAQTGGGEKLFF
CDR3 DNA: TGTGCCAGCAGTGCGCAGACAGGGGGCGGTGAAAAACTGTTTTTT

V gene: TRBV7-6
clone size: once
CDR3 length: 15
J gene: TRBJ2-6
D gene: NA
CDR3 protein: CASSKEGAGANVLTF
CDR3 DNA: TGTGCCAGCAGCAAAGAAGGGGCTGGGGCCAACGTCCTGACTTTC

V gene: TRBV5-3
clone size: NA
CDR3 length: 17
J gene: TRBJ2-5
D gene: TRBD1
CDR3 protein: CARSYPWTGDRRATQYF
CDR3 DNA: TGTGCCAGAAGCTACCCCTGGACAGGGGACCGACGGGCGACCCAGTACTTC

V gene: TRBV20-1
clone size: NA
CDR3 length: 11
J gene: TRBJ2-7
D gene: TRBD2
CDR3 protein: CSADGRYEQYF
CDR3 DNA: TGCAGTGCCGACGGGAGGTACGAGCAGTACTTC

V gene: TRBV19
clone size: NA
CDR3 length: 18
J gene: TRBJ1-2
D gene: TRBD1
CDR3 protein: CASAPPTYRGPGYYGYTF
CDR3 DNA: TGTGCCAGTGCCCCCCCCACCTACAGGGGGCCGGGGTACTATGGCTACACCTTC

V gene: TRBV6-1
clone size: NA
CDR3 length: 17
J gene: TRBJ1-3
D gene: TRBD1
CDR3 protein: CASSERDRGLSGNTIYF
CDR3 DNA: TGTGCCAGCAGTGAAAGGGACAGGGGGCTTTCTGGAAACACCATATATTTT

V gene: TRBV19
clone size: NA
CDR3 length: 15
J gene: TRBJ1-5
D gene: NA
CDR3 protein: CASKDTYSSNQPQHF
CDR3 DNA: TGTGCCAGTAAGGACACCTACTCGTCCAATCAGCCCCAGCATTTT

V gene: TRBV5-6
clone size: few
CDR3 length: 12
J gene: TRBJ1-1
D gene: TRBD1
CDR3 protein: CASGYRGTEAFF
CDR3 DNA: TGTGCCAGCGGCTACAGGGGAACTGAAGCTTTCTTT

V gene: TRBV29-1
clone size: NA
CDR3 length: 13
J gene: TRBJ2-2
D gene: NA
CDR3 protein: CSARGISGGELFF
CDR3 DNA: TGCAGCGCTCGGGGGATTAGCGGCGGGGAGCTGTTTTTT

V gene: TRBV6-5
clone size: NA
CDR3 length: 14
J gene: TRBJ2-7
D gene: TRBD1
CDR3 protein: CASSYSLRGQAQYF
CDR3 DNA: TGTGCCAGCAGTTACTCGCTAAGGGGACAGGCGCAGTACTTC

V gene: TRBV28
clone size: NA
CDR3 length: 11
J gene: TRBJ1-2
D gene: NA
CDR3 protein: CASRGGGGYTF
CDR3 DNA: TGTGCCAGCAGGGGGGGAGGTGGCTACACCTTC

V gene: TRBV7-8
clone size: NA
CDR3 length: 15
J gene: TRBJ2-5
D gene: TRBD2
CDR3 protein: CASSLVAGARETQYF
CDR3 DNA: TGTGCCAGCAGCCTAGTGGCGGGAGCGCGAGAGACCCAGTACTTC

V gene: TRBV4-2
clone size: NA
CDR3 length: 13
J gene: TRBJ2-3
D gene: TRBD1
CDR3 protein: CASSQDRGPGQYF
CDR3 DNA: TGTGCCAGCAGCCAAGATAGGGGGCCTGGGCAGTATTTT

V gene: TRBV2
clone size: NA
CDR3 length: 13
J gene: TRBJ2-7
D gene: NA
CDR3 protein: CASSVGQPNEQYF
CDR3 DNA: TGTGCCAGCAGTGTTGGGCAGCCCAACGAGCAGTACTTC

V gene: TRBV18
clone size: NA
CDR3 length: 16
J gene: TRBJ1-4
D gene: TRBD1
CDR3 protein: CASSLDRGGGNEKLFF
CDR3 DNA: TGTGCCAGCTCCCTGGACAGGGGAGGGGGTAATGAAAAACTGTTTTTT

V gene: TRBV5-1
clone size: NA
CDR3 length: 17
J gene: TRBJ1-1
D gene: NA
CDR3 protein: CASSLANRQTRNPEAFF
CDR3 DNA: TGCGCCAGCAGCTTGGCCAACAGGCAGACAAGAAACCCCGAAGCTTTCTTT

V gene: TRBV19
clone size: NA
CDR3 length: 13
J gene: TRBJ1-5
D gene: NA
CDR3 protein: CASTSRGGQPQHF
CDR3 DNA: TGTGCCAGTACCTCCCGCGGGGGTCAGCCCCAGCATTTT

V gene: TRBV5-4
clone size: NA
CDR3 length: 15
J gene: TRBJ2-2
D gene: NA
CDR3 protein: CASSPQGTNTGELFF
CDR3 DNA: TGTGCCAGCAGCCCCCAGGGGACGAACACCGGGGAGCTGTTTTTT

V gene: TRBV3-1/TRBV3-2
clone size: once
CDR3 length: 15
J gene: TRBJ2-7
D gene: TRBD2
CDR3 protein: CASSPSLAEFYEQYF
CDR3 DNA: TGTGCCAGCAGCCCTTCACTAGCGGAATTCTACGAGCAGTACTTC

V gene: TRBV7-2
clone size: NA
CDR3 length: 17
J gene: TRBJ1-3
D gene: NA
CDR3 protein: CASSLIGHGGSGNTIYF
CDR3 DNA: TGTGCCAGCAGCTTAATCGGACACGGGGGCTCTGGAAACACCATATATTTT

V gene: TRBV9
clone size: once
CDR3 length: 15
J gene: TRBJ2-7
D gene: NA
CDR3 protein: CASSTTGKSSYEQYF
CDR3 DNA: TGTGCCAGCAGCACAACAGGTAAATCCTCCTACGAGCAGTACTTC

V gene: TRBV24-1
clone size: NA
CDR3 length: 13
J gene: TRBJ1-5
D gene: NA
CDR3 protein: CATSGQGNQPQHF
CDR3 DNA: TGTGCCACCAGTGGGCAGGGGAATCAGCCCCAGCATTTT

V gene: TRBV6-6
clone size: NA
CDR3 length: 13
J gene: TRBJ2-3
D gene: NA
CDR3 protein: CASRDSPGDTQYF
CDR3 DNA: TGTGCCAGCAGGGACTCCCCCGGGGATACGCAGTATTTT

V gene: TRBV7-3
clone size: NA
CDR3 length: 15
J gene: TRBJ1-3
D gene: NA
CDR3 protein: CASSLGGGSGNTIYF
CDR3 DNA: TGTGCCAGCAGCTTAGGTGGCGGCTCTGGAAACACCATATATTTT

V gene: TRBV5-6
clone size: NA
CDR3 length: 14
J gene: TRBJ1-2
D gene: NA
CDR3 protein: CASSLDLTTGGYTF
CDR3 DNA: TGTGCCAGCAGCTTGGATCTCACCACAGGAGGCTACACCTTC

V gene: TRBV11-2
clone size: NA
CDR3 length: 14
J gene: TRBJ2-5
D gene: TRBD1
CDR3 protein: CASSLVQGQETQYF
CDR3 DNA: TGTGCCAGCAGCTTAGTACAGGGGCAAGAGACCCAGTACTTC

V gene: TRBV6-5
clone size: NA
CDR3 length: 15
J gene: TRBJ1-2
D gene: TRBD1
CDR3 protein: CASSYSSGTGSGYTF
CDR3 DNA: TGTGCCAGCAGTTACTCGAGTGGGACAGGGTCTGGCTACACCTTC

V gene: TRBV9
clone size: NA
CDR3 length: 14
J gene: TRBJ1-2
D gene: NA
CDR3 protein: CASSVHKEGGGYTF
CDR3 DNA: TGTGCCAGCAGCGTACACAAAGAGGGCGGTGGCTACACCTTC

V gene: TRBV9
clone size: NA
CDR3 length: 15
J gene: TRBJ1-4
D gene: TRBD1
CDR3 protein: CASSEGLTGNEKLFF
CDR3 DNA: TGTGCCAGCAGCGAGGGATTGACAGGGAATGAAAAACTGTTTTTT

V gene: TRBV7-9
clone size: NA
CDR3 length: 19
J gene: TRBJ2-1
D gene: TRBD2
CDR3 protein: CASSLPPGTSGGARNEQFF
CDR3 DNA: TGTGCCAGCAGCTTACCTCCCGGGACTAGCGGGGGGGCCAGGAATGAGCAGTTCTTC

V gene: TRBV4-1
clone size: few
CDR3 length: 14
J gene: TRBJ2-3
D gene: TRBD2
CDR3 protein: CASSQQLAEGTQYF
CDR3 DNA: TGCGCCAGCAGCCAACAGCTAGCGGAAGGTACGCAGTATTTT

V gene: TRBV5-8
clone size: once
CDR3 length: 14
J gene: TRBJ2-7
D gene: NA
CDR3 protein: CASSLEQSSYEQYF
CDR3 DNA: TGTGCCAGCAGCTTGGAACAGTCATCCTACGAGCAGTACTTC

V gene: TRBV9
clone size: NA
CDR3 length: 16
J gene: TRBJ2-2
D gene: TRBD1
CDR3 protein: CASSLRTGTNTGELFF
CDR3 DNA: TGTGCCAGCAGCCTGCGGACAGGGACGAACACCGGGGAGCTGTTTTTT